This T cell receptor (beta chain) appears in the sequencing data of a study of T cell repertoires in cytomegalovirus infection. Across the study: Public TCR beta signature analysis indicated the presence of both CMV infection and matching HLA type. General study results and limits: Predominance within the ex vivo response was attributable to HLA-C-restricted CMV-specific TCR beta clonotypes.

TCRdb reanalysed the reads using MiXCR and keeps one entry per CDR3 protein. There are around 440,000 distinct CDR3 sequences in the sample; about 11% occur only once, and roughly 10% lies in the top ten. J was trimmed by 14 bases and V by 0 bases; bases with no gene match: 15. The CDR3 runs to 14 residues. Per germline, CDR1 DFQATT and CDR2 SNEGSKA (reference sequence). This clonotype was counted only a few times. Its antigen is as yet unknown. The clonotype originates from a human donor in good health (CMV status not recorded). Some clones in this sample may be carry-over from other donors' samples. Material for sequencing was PBMCs. The chain links TRBV20-1 to TRBJ1-2; TRBD1 matches 7 bases. The CDR3 DNA is TGCAGTGCTAGAGATACTACGGGACAGAGTAGAGAAACCTTC. Amino acid sequence: CSARDTTGQSRETF.